The entry below describes one TCR beta chain. The length of the CDR3 is 15 residues. The V gene's germline CDR1 is SGHRS and CDR2 YFSETQ. V shed 2 bases, J shed 10 bases, and the junction held 5 bases outside the gene matches. The data derive from a study of control samples from healthy donors and cancer patients. Profiled with immunoSEQ multiplex PCR; TCRdb holds only in-frame clones, not every one. The sample lists 11,000 to 15,000 clones; approximately 77% were seen once. The specimen was formalin-fixed, paraffin-embedded tissue. The rearrangement uses TRBV5-1 and TRBJ2-6, with 11 bases lining up with TRBD2. The TCR sequence derives from a female donor with lung cancer. CDR3 nucleotides: TGCGCCAGCAGCTTCGGACTAGCGGGCGAAAACGTCCTGACTTTC. Its protein is CASSFGLAGENVLTF.